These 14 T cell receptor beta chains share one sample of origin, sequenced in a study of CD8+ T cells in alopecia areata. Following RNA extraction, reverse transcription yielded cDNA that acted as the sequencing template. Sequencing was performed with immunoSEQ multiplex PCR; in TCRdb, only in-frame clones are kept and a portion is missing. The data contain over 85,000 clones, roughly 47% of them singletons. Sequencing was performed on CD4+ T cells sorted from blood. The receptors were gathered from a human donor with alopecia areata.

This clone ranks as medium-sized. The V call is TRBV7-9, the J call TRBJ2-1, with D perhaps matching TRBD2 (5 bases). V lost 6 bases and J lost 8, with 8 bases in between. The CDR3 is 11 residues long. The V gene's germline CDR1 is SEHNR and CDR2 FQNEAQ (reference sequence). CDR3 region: CASSGEYEQFF. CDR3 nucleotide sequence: TGTGCCAGCAGTGGGGAGTATGAGCAGTTCTTC. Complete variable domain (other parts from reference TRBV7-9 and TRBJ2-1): DTGVSQNPRHKITKRGQNVTFRCDPISEHNRLYWYRQTLGQGPEFLTYFQNEAQLEKSRLLSDRFSAERPKGSFSTLEIQRTEQGDSAMYLCASSGEYEQFFGPGTRLTVL.

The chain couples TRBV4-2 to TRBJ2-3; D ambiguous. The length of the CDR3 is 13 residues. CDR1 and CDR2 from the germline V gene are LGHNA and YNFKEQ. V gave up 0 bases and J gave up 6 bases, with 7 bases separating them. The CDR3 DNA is TGTGCCAGCAGCCAAGATACCGGGGATACGCAGTATTTT. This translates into CASSQDTGDTQYF.

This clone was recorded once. The CDR3 here is CASSLGEGRQGLGYTF. CDR3 coding DNA: TGCGCCAGCAGCTTGGGAGAGGGGAGACAGGGTCTTGGCTACACCTTC. This sequence joins TRBV5-1 and TRBJ1-2, with TRBD1 identical over 7 bases. With 0 bases clipped from V and 7 bases from J, the junction kept 12 bases outside the gene matches. CDR1 and CDR2 (germline): SGHRS, YFSETQ. This CDR3 is 16 amino acids long.

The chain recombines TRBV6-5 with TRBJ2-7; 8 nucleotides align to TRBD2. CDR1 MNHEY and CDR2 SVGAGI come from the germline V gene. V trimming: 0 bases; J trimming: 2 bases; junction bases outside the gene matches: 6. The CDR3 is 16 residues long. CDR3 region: CASSYSSAGGTYEQYF. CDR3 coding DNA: TGTGCCAGCAGTTACTCGAGCGCGGGAGGTACCTACGAGCAGTACTTC.

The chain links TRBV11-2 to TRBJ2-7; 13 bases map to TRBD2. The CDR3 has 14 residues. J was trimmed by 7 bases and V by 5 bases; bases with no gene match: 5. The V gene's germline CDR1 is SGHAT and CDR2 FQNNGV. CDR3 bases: TGTGCCAGCAGCCCGCGGACTAGCGGGGGTGAGCAGTACTTC. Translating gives CASSPRTSGGEQYF.

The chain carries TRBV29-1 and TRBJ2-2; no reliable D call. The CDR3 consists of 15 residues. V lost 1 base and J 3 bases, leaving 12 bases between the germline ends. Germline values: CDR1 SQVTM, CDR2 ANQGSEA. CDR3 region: CSVEGPNRDTGELFF. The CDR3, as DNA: TGCAGCGTTGAAGGCCCCAATCGAGACACCGGGGAGCTGTTTTTT.

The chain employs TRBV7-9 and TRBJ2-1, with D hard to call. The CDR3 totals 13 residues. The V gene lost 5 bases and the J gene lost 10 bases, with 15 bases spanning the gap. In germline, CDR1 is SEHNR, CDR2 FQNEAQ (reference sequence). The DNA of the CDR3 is TGTGCCAGCAGCCCCCCTTTTGATAAGGAGCAGTTCTTC. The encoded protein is CASSPPFDKEQFF.

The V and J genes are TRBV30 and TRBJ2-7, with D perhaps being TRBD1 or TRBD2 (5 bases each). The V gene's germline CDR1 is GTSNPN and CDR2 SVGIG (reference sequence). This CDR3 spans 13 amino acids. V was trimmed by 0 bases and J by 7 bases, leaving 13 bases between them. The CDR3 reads CAWSVRGGGEQYF. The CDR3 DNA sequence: TGTGCCTGGAGTGTACGGGGTGGGGGAGAGCAGTACTTC.

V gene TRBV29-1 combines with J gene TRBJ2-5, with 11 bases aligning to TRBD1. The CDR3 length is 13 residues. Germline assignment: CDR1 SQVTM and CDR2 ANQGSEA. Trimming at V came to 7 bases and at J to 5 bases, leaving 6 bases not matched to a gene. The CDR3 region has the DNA TGCAGCGGGGCGGACAGGGGGCTGGAGACCCAGTACTTC. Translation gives CSGADRGLETQYF.

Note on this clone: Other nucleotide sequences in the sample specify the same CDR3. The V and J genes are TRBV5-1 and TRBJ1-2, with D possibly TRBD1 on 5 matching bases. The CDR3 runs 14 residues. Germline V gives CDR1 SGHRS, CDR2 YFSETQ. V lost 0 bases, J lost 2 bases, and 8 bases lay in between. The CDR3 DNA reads TGCGCCAGCAGCTTGGGCCAGGGAAACTATGGCTACACCTTC. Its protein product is CASSLGQGNYGYTF.

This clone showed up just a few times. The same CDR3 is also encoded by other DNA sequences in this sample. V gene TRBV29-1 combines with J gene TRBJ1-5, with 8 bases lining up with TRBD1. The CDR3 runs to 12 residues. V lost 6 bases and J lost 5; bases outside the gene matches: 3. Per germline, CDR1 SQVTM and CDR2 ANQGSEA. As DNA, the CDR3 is TGCAGCGTCGGACAGGGCGATCAGCCCCAGCATTTT. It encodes CSVGQGDQPQHF. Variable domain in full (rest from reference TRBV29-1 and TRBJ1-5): SAVISQKPSRDICQRGTSLTIQCQVDSQVTMMFWYRQQPGQSLTLIATANQGSEATYESGFVIDKFPISRPNLTFSTLTVSNMSPEDSSIYLCSVGQGDQPQHFGDGTRLSIL.

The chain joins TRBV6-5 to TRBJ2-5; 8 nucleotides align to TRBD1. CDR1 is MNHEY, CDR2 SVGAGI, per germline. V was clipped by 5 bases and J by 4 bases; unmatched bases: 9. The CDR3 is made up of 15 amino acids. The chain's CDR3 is CASSRVRGRGETQYF. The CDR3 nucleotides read TGTGCCAGCAGTCGCGTCAGGGGGCGCGGAGAGACCCAGTACTTC.

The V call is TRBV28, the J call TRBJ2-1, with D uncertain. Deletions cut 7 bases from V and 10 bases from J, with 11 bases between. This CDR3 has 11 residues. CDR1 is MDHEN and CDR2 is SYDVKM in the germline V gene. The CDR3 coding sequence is TGTGCCAGCAATGGTTTATTAGAGCAGTTCTTC. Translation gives CASNGLLEQFF.

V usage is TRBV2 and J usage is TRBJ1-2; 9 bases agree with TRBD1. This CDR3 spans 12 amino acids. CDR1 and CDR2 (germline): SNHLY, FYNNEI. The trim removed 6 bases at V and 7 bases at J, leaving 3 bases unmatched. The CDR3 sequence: CASSGTGIGYTF. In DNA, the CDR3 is TGTGCCAGCAGCGGGACAGGGATTGGCTACACCTTC.